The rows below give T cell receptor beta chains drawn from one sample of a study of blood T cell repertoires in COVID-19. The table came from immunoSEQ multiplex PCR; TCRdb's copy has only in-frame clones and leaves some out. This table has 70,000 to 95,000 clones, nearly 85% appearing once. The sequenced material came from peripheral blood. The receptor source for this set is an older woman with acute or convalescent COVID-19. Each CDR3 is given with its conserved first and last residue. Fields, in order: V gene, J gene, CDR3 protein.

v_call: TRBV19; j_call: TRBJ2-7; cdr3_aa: CASSHKVPPYEQYF
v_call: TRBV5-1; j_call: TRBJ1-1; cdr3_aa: CASSLGDSESTEAFF
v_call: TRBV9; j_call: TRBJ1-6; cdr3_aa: CASSAQGGYNSPLHF
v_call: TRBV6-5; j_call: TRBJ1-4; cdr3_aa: CASSRDSVKEKLFF
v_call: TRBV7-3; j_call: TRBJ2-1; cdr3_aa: CASSSLAGPRQFF
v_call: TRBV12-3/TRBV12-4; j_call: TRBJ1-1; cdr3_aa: CASSFGTGSTAFF
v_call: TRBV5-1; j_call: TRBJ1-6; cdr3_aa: CASSLGQSSLGPLHF
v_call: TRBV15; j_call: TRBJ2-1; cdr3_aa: CATSRARGWYNEQFF
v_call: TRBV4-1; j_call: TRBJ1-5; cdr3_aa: CASSQVTGDQPQHF
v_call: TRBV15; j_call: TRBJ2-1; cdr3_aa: CATSAAGGPNNEQFF
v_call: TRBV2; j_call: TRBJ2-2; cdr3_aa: CASSRQGYTGELFF
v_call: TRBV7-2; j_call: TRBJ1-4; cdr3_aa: CASSYRSTNEKLFF
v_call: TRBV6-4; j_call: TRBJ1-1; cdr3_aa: CASSDSRDTEAFF
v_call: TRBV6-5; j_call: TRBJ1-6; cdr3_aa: CASSYGGPGNSPLHF
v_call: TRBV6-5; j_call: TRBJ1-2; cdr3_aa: CASSLEETGGRGYTF
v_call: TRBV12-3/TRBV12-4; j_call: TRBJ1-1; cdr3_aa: CASSSRQGMMAFF
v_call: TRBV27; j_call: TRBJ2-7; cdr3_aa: CASSISGRIYEQYF
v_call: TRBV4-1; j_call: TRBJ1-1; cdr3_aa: CASSQVQGATSTEAFF
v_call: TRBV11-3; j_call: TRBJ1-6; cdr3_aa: CASRNRRSAEENSPLHF
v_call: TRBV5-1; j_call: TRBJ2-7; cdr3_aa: CASSLGRLAGGNEQYF
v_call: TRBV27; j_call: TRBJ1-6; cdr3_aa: CASSLSAESPLHF
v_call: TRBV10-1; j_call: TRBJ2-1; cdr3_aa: CASSGKIGTGDYNEQFF
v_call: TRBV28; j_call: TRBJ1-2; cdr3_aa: CASRYQGLEVGYTF
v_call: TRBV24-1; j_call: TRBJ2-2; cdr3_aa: CATSDPGRVNGELFF
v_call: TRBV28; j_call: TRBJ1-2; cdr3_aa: CASKTPSGTQISYTF
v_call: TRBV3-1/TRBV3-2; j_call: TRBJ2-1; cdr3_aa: CASNDWGDNEQFF
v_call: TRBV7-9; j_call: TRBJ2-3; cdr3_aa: CASSRLAGVGGDTQYF
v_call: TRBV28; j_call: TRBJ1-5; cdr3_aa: CASSSTAFIQHF
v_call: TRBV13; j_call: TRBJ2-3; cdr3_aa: CATADRVRPDTQYF
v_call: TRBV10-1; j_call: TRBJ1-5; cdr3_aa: CASRRETGPFYSNQPQHF
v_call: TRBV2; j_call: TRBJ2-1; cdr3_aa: CASRTDLYNEQFF
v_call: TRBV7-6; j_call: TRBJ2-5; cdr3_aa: CASSLGSSGGIRPRETQYF
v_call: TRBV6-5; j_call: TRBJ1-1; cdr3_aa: CASSITGTGEAFF
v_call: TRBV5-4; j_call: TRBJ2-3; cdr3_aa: CASSLKVGGGTDTQYF
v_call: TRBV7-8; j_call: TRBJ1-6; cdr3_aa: CASSWDRYNSPLHF
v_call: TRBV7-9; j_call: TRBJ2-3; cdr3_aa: CASSSGLAGGSDTQYF
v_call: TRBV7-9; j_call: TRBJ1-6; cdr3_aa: CASSLAGHNSPLHF
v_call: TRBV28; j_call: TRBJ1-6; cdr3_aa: CASREGYGSPLHF
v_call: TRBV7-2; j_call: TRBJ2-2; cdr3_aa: CASSLSRDTGELFF
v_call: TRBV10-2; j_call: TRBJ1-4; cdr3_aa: CASSEGPGNTNEKLFF
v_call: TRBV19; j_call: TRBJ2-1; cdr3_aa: CASRAVTGGAYNEQFF
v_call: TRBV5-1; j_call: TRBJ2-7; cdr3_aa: CASSLDGGGYEQYF
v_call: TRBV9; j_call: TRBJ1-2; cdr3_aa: CASSARLESYGYTF
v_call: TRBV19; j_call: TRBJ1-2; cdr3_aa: CASRQGQGYTF
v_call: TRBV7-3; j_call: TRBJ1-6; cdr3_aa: CASSLGQGWNSPLHF
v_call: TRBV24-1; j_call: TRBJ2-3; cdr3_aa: CATSDGGFSTDTQYF
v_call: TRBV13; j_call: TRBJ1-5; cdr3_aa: CASSLGAGGQPQHF
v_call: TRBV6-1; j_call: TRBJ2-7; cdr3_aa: CASSDPITGPLEQYF
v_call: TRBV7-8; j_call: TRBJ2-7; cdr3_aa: CASSSLQGAHEQYF
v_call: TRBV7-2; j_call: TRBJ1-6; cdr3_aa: CASRSGGSSYNSPLHF
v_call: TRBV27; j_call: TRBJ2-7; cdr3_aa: CASSLQGIPYEQYF
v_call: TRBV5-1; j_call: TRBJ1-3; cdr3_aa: CASSLGTDGNTIYF
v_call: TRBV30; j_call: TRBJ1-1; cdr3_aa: CAWISLLGAKAFF
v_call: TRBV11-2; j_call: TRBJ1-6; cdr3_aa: CASRRRGQGQGSSPLHF
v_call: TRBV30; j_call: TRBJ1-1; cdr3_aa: CAWSWGQVNTEAFF